This TCR beta chain was recorded in a study of cytomegalovirus exposure and HLA in healthy donors. Whole-study findings and limits: Cytomegalovirus-associated status was assigned to 164 TCR beta chains.

The V gene lost 10 bases and the J gene lost 1 base, with 18 bases spanning the gap. Germline values: CDR1 PRHDT, CDR2 FYEKMQ (reference sequence). The CDR3 runs to 15 residues. Comment on this clone: The antigen is not known.

Sequencing used immunoSEQ multiplex PCR; TCRdb keeps in-frame clones, though not all of them. The sample contains around 70,000 clones, 94% of which appear only once. The origin of this receptor is a woman under 30 in good health and CMV-seropositive. The source material was PBMCs. The V gene is TRBV13, the J gene TRBJ2-3; maybe TRBD1 (7 bases). Written as DNA, the CDR3 is TGTGCCACTAGCCCAGGGGGGACCGGCACAGATACGCAGTATTTT. As protein: CATSPGGTGTDTQYF.